Listed here is a single T cell receptor beta chain. Its specificity is not known. Germline lookup yields CDR1 KGHDR and CDR2 SFDVKD. There are 15 residues in the CDR3. V was clipped by 0 bases and J by 0 bases, with 7 bases between them. These data come from a study of vaccination effects on CD4 cells after COVID-19. As for the study in general: Post-vaccine samples followed the second dose by a median of 72 days. General study points: In the late period after vaccination, infection- and vaccine-induced clones contracted markedly. Sampling in the study covered few convalescent patients and included no early post-infection timepoints.

A 10-day culture period preceded the isolation of CD4+ T cells. Subjects were given two BNT162b2 or mRNA-1273 vaccine doses. All vaccine recipients tested negative for nucleocapsid antibodies and had never contracted SARS-CoV-2 infection. Using immunoSEQ multiplex PCR, the repertoire was profiled, and TCRdb retains in-frame clones only, with some absent. The sample shows about 66,000 clones, roughly four fifths of them seen only once. The sequence was collected from a human donor who received a COVID-19 vaccine. The sequences come from CD4+ T cells from PBMCs cultured without peptide, collected after COVID-19 vaccination. The chain carries TRBV24-1 and TRBJ2-5; no reliable D call. The CDR3 sequence: CATSDLNGYQETQYF. CDR3 nucleotide sequence: TGTGCCACCAGTGATTTGAACGGTTACCAAGAGACCCAGTACTTC.